This T cell receptor (beta chain) derives from a study of T cell responses to AZD1222 COVID-19 vaccine (dated by TCRdb to about 2021). As for the study more broadly: AZD1222 recipients given second doses at about 4 weeks or at about 12 weeks were pooled, since spike-specific TCR depth and breadth were not found to differ between the two schedules. A total of 230 to 250 trial participants underwent TCR sequencing, of whom some 200 had received two doses of AZD1222 and about 26 had received two doses of the MenACWY control vaccine. Trial participants were enrolled into age subgroups of 18-55, 56-69 and 70-plus years, which contained approximately 150, 28 and 58 TCR-sequenced participants, respectively. Results the study describes overall, beyond this receptor: Vaccine-associated CD4 TCRs spanned the whole spike protein, with dominant responses in regions 160-218 and 743-854. The 56-69-year group was small, and its depth increase did not reach significance, likely because of low power. Most participants were white British and females outnumbered males, and the authors suggested that clonal diversity may have been underestimated. Because no day 14 peak-response samples were available, the repertoires could be characterized only after the peak T cell response. Epitopes outside the regions mutated in the B.1.351 and B.1.1.7 variants were reportedly recognized by nearly half of the unique spike-specific TCRs. Spike-specific TCR breadth and depth rose significantly after two AZD1222 doses compared with day 0 and with MenACWY recipients. Conclusions about previously exposed vaccinees are limited, since just 5 to 7 AZD1222 recipients were seropositive for SARS-CoV-2 at baseline.

Comment on this clone: This clone's antigen is unknown. Compared with germline, one end of the junction differs, possibly owing to a read error.

The CDR3 regions of human TCRbeta chains were subjected to immunosequencing. Processing in the source paper ran as follows. TCRs in the repertoires were compared against a reference library of SARS-CoV-2-specific TCRs that had been generated with the MIRA antigen-specificity platform. Breadth meant the fraction of unique TCRs that were SARS-CoV-2-associated, whereas depth meant the fraction of total T cells that were SARS-CoV-2-associated. Using the MIRA data, each spike-specific TCR was assigned both to the spike region to which the TCR was reactive and to a CD4 or CD8 class. Log10-transformed breadth and depth values were compared by one-way ANOVA with Sidak's multiple comparisons tests. In its TCRdb copy, this immuneACCESS table keeps in-frame sequences only and misses some clones. Where compared with another copy, unresolved V genes explain less than half of these, and the others have no known cause. V and J calls and clone size are given by that table; D and trimming were obtained from the DNA. In all, the sample holds 140,000 to 150,000 clones, and 88% of those were seen once. The leading ten clones occupy approximately 16% of the sample.

The intended sense of this specimen's time point label: baseline before first vaccination. Samples from vaccinated people were obtained from the UK trials COV001 and COV002, which included a single-blind randomized controlled phase 2/3 trial of AZD1222 (ChAdOx1 nCoV-19) in healthy adults. For TCRbeta chain sequencing, PBMC samples were collected from trial participants at day 0 and at day 28 after the second dose. CDR1 and CDR2 are drawn from the germline V gene: SGHTA, FQGNSA. Spanning cysteine to phenylalanine, the CDR3 consists of 14 amino acids. Only the CDR3 region is kept as DNA, spanning 42 bases read in frame from base 1.

The sequenced sample was peripheral blood, obtained on day 0 of AZD1222 vaccination. The TCR sequence derives from an adult in good health. Recombination linked TRBV7-2 to TRBJ1-1; the D gene is perhaps TRBD1, from 6 matching bases. The DNA reads as follows: TGTGCCGGCAGCTACAGAGGGGGTTTCGCTGAAGCTTTCTTT. It encodes CAGSYRGGFAEAFF.